The 20 T cell receptor beta chains presented below share a single source sample, sequenced in a study of blood T cell repertoires in COVID-19. Here immunoSEQ multiplex PCR was the method, and the copy in TCRdb shows in-frame clones only, minus some. Among 75,000 to 100,000 clones listed, less than 90% were seen once. The material sequenced was peripheral blood. The receptors derive from an elderly woman with acute or convalescent COVID-19.

The V call is TRBV19, the J call TRBJ1-2, with D perhaps matching TRBD1 (6 bases). This CDR3 has 14 residues. V shed 3 bases and J shed 4 bases, with 12 bases lying between them. The germline CDR1 and CDR2 sequences are LNHDA and SQIVND (reference sequence). The CDR3 region is CASSIIGGAYGYTF. As DNA, the CDR3 is TGTGCCAGTAGTATTATAGGGGGGGCCTATGGCTACACCTTC.

The chain is built from TRBV3-1 (or the pseudogene TRBV3-2) and TRBJ2-5; 12 bases are shared with TRBD2. The germline V gene encodes CDR1 LGHDT and CDR2 YNNKEL (reference sequence). This CDR3 contains 16 residues. Germline trimming cut 2 bases from V and 2 bases from J; bases unmatched to any gene: 3. CDR3 sequence: CASSQLLAGGQETQYF. DNA for the CDR3: TGTGCCAGCAGCCAATTACTAGCGGGGGGTCAAGAGACCCAGTACTTC.

The rearrangement uses TRBV9 and TRBJ1-1; perhaps TRBD1 as D (6 bases). V gave up 6 bases and J gave up 5 bases, with 14 bases separating them. The germline gives CDR1 SGDLS, CDR2 YYNGEE. The CDR3 totals 13 residues. CDR3 nucleotide sequence: TGTGCCAGCAACCCGTGGGGGCCTACTGAAGCTTTCTTT. Amino acids: CASNPWGPTEAFF.

The rearrangement uses TRBV9 and TRBJ1-2; tentative D call: TRBD1 (6 bases). CDR3 length: 13 amino acids. In germline, CDR1 is SGDLS, CDR2 YYNGEE. The ends were cut back, 0 bases at V and 6 bases at J, with 9 bases in the middle. This CDR3 reads CASSVGQENGYTF. The CDR3 bases are TGTGCCAGCAGCGTAGGACAGGAAAATGGCTACACCTTC. Filled out from reference TRBV9 and TRBJ1-2, the complete variable domain reads DSGVTQTPKHLITATGQRVTLRCSPRSGDLSVYWYQQSLDQGLQFLIQYYNGEERAKGNILERFSAQQFPDLHSELNLSSLELGDSALYFCASSVGQENGYTFGSGTRLTVV.

This clone is a singleton in its sample. The chain carries TRBV12-5 and TRBJ1-4; possible D gene TRBD1, 5 bases. Trimming shortened V by 1 base and J by 7 bases, and 10 bases separated the two germline ends. This CDR3 region has 14 residues. From germline, CDR1 is LGHNT and CDR2 FRNRAP. CDR3 protein: CASGLETDGEKLFF. The CDR3 coding sequence is TGTGCTAGTGGTTTGGAGACAGACGGTGAAAAACTGTTTTTT.

The genes are TRBV2 and TRBJ2-7; perhaps TRBD2 as D (5 bases). The germline V and J ends were trimmed by 2 bases and 6 bases, with 17 bases remaining between them. The CDR3 spans 15 residues. The germline V gene encodes CDR1 SNHLY and CDR2 FYNNEI. The CDR3 bases are TGTGCCAGCAGTGAACAACGGACTGGAGTCAGCGAGCAGTACTTC. This translates into CASSEQRTGVSEQYF.

V is TRBV18 and J is TRBJ1-1; 8 positions match TRBD1. Per germline, CDR1 KGHSH and CDR2 LQKENI. After removal of 3 bases from V and 3 bases from J, the junction contained 3 bases not matched to a gene. The CDR3 covers 14 residues. The CDR3 sequence: CASSPGTGDTEAFF. CDR3 nucleotides: TGTGCCAGCTCACCCGGGACAGGAGACACTGAAGCTTTCTTT.

V is TRBV7-3 and J is TRBJ2-7; perhaps TRBD2 as D (6 bases). The V gene lost 4 bases and the J gene lost 0 bases, with 16 bases spanning the gap. CDR1 and CDR2 (germline): SGHTA, FQGTGA. This CDR3 is built from 16 residues. CDR3: CASSWPLQTSSYEQYF. Here the CDR3 DNA reads TGTGCCAGCAGCTGGCCCTTGCAGACTAGCTCCTACGAGCAGTACTTC.

This clone came up a few times. The chain joins TRBV4-1 to TRBJ2-7; no definite D call. The germline gives CDR1 MGHRA, CDR2 YSYEKL. This CDR3 has 15 amino acids. Trimming shortened V by 0 bases and J by 2 bases, and 11 bases separated the two germline ends. The CDR3 region is CASSQEIGITYEQYF. DNA of the CDR3: TGCGCCAGCAGCCAAGAAATCGGTATAACCTACGAGCAGTACTTC.

The J gene is TRBJ2-3, the V gene TRBV12-5; D might be TRBD1 (6 bases). Between the trimmed V and J ends, which lost 3 bases and 3 bases, there was a span of 19 bases. The CDR3 sequence is 17 residues long. Germline CDR1 LGHNT, CDR2 FRNRAP. The CDR3 is CASGFYWGRGDTDTQYF. CDR3 sequence (DNA): TGTGCTAGTGGTTTCTACTGGGGCAGGGGAGATACAGATACGCAGTATTTT.

This rearrangement joins TRBV23-1 to TRBJ2-2, with 10 bases lining up with TRBD2. TRBV23-1 counts as an open reading frame of uncertain function. The CDR3 totals 17 residues. The trim removed 9 bases at V and 0 bases at J, leaving 10 bases unmatched. The DNA for the CDR3 is TGCGCCAGGAAAACTAGCGGGGTGTCTGCGAACACCGGGGAGCTGTTTTTT. This gives the protein CARKTSGVSANTGELFF.

The rearrangement links TRBV7-9 to TRBJ2-3; 12 bases match TRBD2. Germline loops: CDR1 SEHNR, CDR2 FQNEAQ (reference sequence). The trim removed 2 bases at V and 5 bases at J, leaving 2 bases unmatched. The CDR3 is 15 amino acids. Here the CDR3 reads CASSLLAGGLDTQYF. The CDR3 DNA sequence: TGTGCCAGCAGCTTACTAGCGGGGGGGCTAGATACGCAGTATTTT.

The chain links TRBV5-1 to TRBJ2-2; TRBD2 might be the D (5 bases). Trimming cost V 3 bases and J 7 bases, with 13 bases left between them. The CDR3 has 14 amino acids. The germline gives CDR1 SGHRS, CDR2 YFSETQ. CDR3 coding DNA: TGCGCCAGCAGCTCCGGTAGCGTTGACGGGGAGCTGTTTTTT. Translating it yields CASSSGSVDGELFF.

In its sample, this clone was seen once. The V gene is TRBV6-1, the J gene TRBJ1-6; 10 positions match TRBD1. The germline V gene encodes CDR1 MNHNS and CDR2 SASEGT. The J segment lost 10 bases and the V segment lost 2 bases, leaving 5 bases of the junction unmatched. This CDR3 is 15 amino acids long. The CDR3 loop is CASSEKTGGGSPLHF. The CDR3, as DNA: TGTGCCAGCAGTGAAAAGACAGGGGGCGGGTCACCCCTCCACTTT.

The V and J genes are TRBV18 and TRBJ1-4, with 10 bases that match TRBD1. The germline CDR1 and CDR2 sequences are KGHSH and LQKENI. J gave up 4 bases and V 3 bases, and 2 bases lay outside the gene matches. There are 15 residues in the CDR3. Written as DNA, the CDR3 is TGTGCCAGCTCACCCTGGACAGGGGGTAATGAAAAACTGTTTTTT. Translating gives CASSPWTGGNEKLFF.

The V call is TRBV7-6, the J call TRBJ2-5; D is uncertain. V was shortened by 5 bases and J by 5 bases, with 15 bases between the two germline ends. There are 14 residues in the CDR3. Germline CDR1 reads SGHVS; CDR2 reads FNYEAQ. CDR3 nucleotides: TGTGCCAGCAGCGAGTCCCTAAATGAGGAGACCCAGTACTTC. It yields the protein CASSESLNEETQYF.

This chain connects TRBV9 to TRBJ1-6; D is ambiguous. Germline CDR1 reads SGDLS; CDR2 reads YYNGEE. Trimming stripped 3 bases from V and 6 bases from J, with 10 bases between. The CDR3 length is 14 residues. This CDR3 reads CASSERVSNSPLHF. For the CDR3, the DNA is TGTGCCAGCAGCGAACGAGTTAGTAATTCACCCCTCCACTTT.

The rearrangement links TRBV6-5 to TRBJ1-5, with D possibly TRBD1 on 5 matching bases. Trimming removed 6 bases at V and 2 bases at J, with 14 bases between. Per germline, CDR1 MNHEY and CDR2 SVGAGI. This CDR3 has 15 amino acids. The CDR3 DNA is TGTGCCAGCAGCTTGTGGGGGGAGGGCAATCAGCCCCAGCATTTT. Translated, it gives CASSLWGEGNQPQHF.

The J gene is TRBJ2-6, the V gene TRBV19; TRBD1 matches at 7 bases. The CDR3 is 16 amino acids. Germline values: CDR1 LNHDA, CDR2 SQIVND (reference sequence). Germline trimming cut 7 bases from V and 3 bases from J; bases unmatched to any gene: 9. The CDR3 nucleotides are TGTGCCAGTACCCGAACTACAGGGGTTGGGGCCAACGTCCTGACTTTC. As protein: CASTRTTGVGANVLTF.

This chain connects TRBV2 to TRBJ1-1; 8 nucleotides agree with TRBD1. The CDR3 totals 14 residues. V lost 5 bases to trimming and J lost 4 bases; unmatched junction nucleotides: 6. The germline V gene has CDR1 SNHLY and CDR2 FYNNEI. Here the CDR3 reads CASSQQGGGTEAFF. The CDR3 DNA reads as TGTGCCAGCAGTCAACAGGGGGGAGGCACTGAAGCTTTCTTT.